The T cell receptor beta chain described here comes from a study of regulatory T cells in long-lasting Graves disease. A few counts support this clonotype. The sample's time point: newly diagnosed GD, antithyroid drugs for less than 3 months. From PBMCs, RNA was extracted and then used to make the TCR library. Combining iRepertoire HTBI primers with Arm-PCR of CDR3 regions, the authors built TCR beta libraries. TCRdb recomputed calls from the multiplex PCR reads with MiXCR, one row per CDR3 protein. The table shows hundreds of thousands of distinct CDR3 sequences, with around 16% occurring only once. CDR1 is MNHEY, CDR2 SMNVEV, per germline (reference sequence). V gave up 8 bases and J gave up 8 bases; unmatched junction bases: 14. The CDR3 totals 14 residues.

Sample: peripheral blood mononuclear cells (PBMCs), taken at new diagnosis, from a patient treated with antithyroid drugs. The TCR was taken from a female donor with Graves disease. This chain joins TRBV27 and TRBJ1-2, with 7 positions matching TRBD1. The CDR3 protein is CASASQGGWKGYTF. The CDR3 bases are TGTGCCAGCGCTTCCCAAGGGGGCTGGAAGGGCTACACCTTC.